This T cell receptor beta chain was identified in a study of blood T cell repertoires in COVID-19 (dated by TCRdb to the early 2020s). As for the study more broadly: The collaborator samples originated in the United States, Italy and Spain and spanned the acute and convalescent phases of COVID-19. Samples were obtained from the ongoing ImmuneRACE study (first 160 participants) and from some 1,300 subjects provided by 6 global collaborators. The repertoires were released in a freely available public database intended as a resource for research on the immune response to SARS-CoV-2. The dataset comprised deeply sampled blood TCRbeta repertoires from subjects exposed to, actively infected with, or recovered from COVID-19. The material from the prospective study consisted of cDNA or gDNA derived from T cells, B-cell-depleted T cells, or PBMCs. The sample metadata nearly always contained a de-identified subject ID, COVID-19 status, age in years and sex. HLA class I and class II types, where available, came from metadata supplied by the sample provider rather than from assay-based typing.

TCRbeta CDR3 regions were amplified from genomic DNA by means of the immunoSEQ Assay, a bias-controlled multiplex PCR. In the authors' own workflow: The number of nucleated cells in each sample was estimated by amplification of reference gene primers within the assay. To quantify the absolute abundance of each unique TCRbeta CDR3 rearrangement, sequence reads were collapsed and filtered. For each sample, productive Simpson clonality was calculated as the square root of Simpson's diversity index across productive rearrangements. Here the immuneACCESS table is served through TCRdb, limited to in-frame sequences with V and J called. Missing clones are a known gap in these copies; in checked studies unresolved V genes cover under half, and the rest lacks a known reason. The V and J calls and clone size are taken from that table; D and trimming were inferred from the DNA. The table for this sample lists around 150,000 clones; about 80% of them were counted only once. 7% of the sample comes from the top ten.

On the study overall, not on this receptor specifically: How much clinical and demographic metadata was included differed by source and by participant, and the metadata was provided uncurated.

According to the germline V gene, CDR1 reads KGHSH and CDR2 reads LQKENI. The trim is 5 bases for V and 15 bases for J, with a gap of 17 bases between the germline ends. CDR3 length: 12 amino acids, cysteine to phenylalanine. Left in the record is the CDR3 DNA by itself, 36 bases read in frame from the first base. In Seattle, one collaborating source enrolled patients while the infection was active and tracked those patients longitudinally over the course of disease. Each collaborating institution followed its own protocols to collect whole blood in K2EDTA tubes. For TCRbeta analysis, collaborators shipped samples in one of three forms: frozen whole blood, isolated PBMCs, or DNA extracted from either of those sample types. Worth noting for this clone: Its antigen has not been determined. Base qualities were left out, and no much larger clone turns up one base away.

This TCR came from a woman aged 40 to 50 with COVID-19, enrolled during active disease. The specimen was peripheral blood. The chain uses TRBV18 and TRBJ2-1; tentative D gene TRBD1, with 6 bases matching. The CDR3 reads CASSTDGDNVFF. The DNA sequence reads TGTGCCAGCTCAACGGACGGGGACAACGTGTTCTTC. Full variable domain (CDR3 extended with the reference TRBV18 and TRBJ2-1 proteins): NAGVMQNPRHLVRRRGQEARLRCSPMKGHSHVYWYRQLPEEGLKFMVYLQKENIIDESGMPKERFSAEFPKEGPSILRIQQVVRGDSAAYFCASSTDGDNVFFGPGTRLTVL.